The clone carrying this TCR beta chain turned up a few times. The germline V gene has CDR1 KGHSH and CDR2 LQKENI. CDR3 length: 15 amino acids. Trimming took 3 bases from V and 0 from J, leaving 10 bases between them. The sample originates from a study of identical twins. TCRdb re-analysed the 5' RACE reads in MiXCR, keeping a single row per CDR3 protein. The table has 1.5 million to 2 million distinct CDR3 sequences, 32% seen once. The clonotype was recovered from a newborn girl in good health. The chain carries TRBV18 and TRBJ2-3; D remains unclear. What was sequenced was cord blood. CDR3 sequence reads: CASSPLLVSTDTQYF. CDR3 nucleotide sequence: TGTGCCAGCTCACCCCTCCTAGTGAGCACAGATACGCAGTATTTT.